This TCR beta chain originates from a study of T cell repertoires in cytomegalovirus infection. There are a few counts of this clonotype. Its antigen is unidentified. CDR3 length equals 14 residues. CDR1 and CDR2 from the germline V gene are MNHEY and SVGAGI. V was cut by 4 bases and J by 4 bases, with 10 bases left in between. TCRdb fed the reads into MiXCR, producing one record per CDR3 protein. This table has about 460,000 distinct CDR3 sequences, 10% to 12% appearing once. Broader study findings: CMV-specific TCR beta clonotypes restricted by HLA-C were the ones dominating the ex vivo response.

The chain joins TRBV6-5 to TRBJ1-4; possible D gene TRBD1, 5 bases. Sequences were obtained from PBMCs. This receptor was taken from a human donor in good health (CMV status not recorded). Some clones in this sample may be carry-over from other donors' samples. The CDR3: CASSSDSGNEKLFF. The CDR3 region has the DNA TGTGCCAGCAGTTCCGACAGTGGTAATGAAAAACTGTTTTTT.